By frequency in the sample, the clone carrying this T cell receptor beta chain is medium-sized (0.01 to 0.1%). The data were taken from a study of neurological immune-mediated disorders. TCRdb reprocessed the 5' RACE reads with MiXCR, giving one entry per CDR3 protein. This table has tens of thousands of distinct CDR3 sequences, around 2.5% appearing once. CDR3 size: 15 residues. Trimming pared 2 bases from V and 5 bases from J, leaving 16 bases between. Germline loops: CDR1 SGDLS, CDR2 YYNGEE. The chain uses TRBV9 and TRBJ2-5; the D call may be TRBD1 or TRBD2 (6 bases each). The sequenced sample consisted of PBMCs. The origin of this receptor is a woman in her forties or fifties with multiple sclerosis. This CDR3 reads CASSVAGGPEETQYF. DNA for the CDR3: TGTGCCAGCAGCGTCGCTGGGGGGCCGGAGGAGACCCAGTACTTC. Supplemented by reference TRBV9 and TRBJ2-5, the full variable domain reads DSGVTQTPKHLITATGQRVTLRCSPRSGDLSVYWYQQSLDQGLQFLIQYYNGEERAKGNILERFSAQQFPDLHSELNLSSLELGDSALYFCASSVAGGPEETQYFGPGTRLLVL.